This T cell receptor beta chain was recorded in a study of shared clonotypes between healthy human individuals (TCRdb year 2020). About the investigation overall: The cohort comprised two women and a few men aged 18 to 49 years. For each donor, CD4 naive and CD4 memory were each given three plates, CD8 naive was given two plates, and CD8 memory was given one plate. To increase sequencing depth and limit assay-specific biases, TCR repertoire library preparation and sequencing were carried out by different laboratories using diverse techniques. To estimate repertoire size and how much clonotypes are shared between individuals, the study performed deep sequencing of blood TCR repertoires from roughly five healthy adults. Per donor, leukapheresis produced somewhere between about 0.8 and 9.5 billion PBMCs.

With regard to this clone: Its antigen is unknown. Per-nucleotide qualities are absent, and no much larger clonotype sits a single base away.

Healthy HIV-negative adults with no recently reported acute infections or vaccinations were included as donors. Every donor was a Caucasian adult living in Nashville, Tennessee, USA. CD4+ T cells were enriched through magnetic negative selection, after which naive cells were positively selected on CD45RA and the remaining negative fraction served as the memory subset. After blood collection by leukapheresis, PBMCs were isolated using Ficoll-Histopaque density gradient centrifugation and then cryopreserved in the vapor phase of liquid nitrogen. Analytical flow cytometry was used to check the purity and quantity of each magnetically sorted T cell population. From each sorted fraction, genomic DNA was isolated and quantified by UV absorbance on a Nanodrop 2000c. Using the deep immunoSEQ assay, TCR CDR3 regions were amplified from genomic DNA by multiplex PCR. For each cell subset, the extracted genomic DNA was distributed evenly across all wells of several immunoSEQ 96-well plates, and each plate served as one replicate. For sorted subsets, each replicate PCR was loaded with 200 ng genomic DNA, equivalent to 25,000 to 35,000 T cell genomes. Purified libraries were measured with a Qubit 3.0 fluorometer, size-checked on a Bioanalyzer 2100, and measured again with the KAPA Library Quantification kit. Every immunoSEQ 96-well plate was sequenced on a dedicated single-read 150-cycle Illumina NextSeq 550 flow cell. On the study's bioinformatics: Because only junctional sequences without quality scores were contained in the immunoSEQ output, filtering matching that applied to full-length reads could not be performed. Sequences were annotated with PyIR, a Python wrapper for IgBLAST v1.9, and V/J genes and CDR3 were assigned using IMGT germline references. Any read was removed if the V/J assignment was weak (E-value above 1e-6), the CDR3 was missing, or the read contained stop codons, out-of-frame junctions, or ambiguous translated residues. V3J clonotypes were defined as sequences sharing an identical inferred V gene, J gene, and CDR3 amino acid sequence. Percentage overlap between repertoires was computed as shared unique clonotypes divided by the size of the smaller repertoire. Richness of each repertoire was evaluated using RTK rarefaction, the Chao1 estimator, and Recon v2.1 estimates of unobserved clonotypes. Generation probabilities for all TCRbeta clonotypes obtained by the gDNA method from a few donors were computed using OLGA. This is the immuneACCESS table as TCRdb keeps it, with only in-frame sequences that have V and J called. A part of the clones is gone; compared with another copy, unresolved V genes explain less than half, and the rest is unexplained. V, J and clone size reflect that table, while D and trimming were determined from the DNA. Recorded for this sample are over 850,000 clones; around three quarters of them occurred a single time. Roughly 0.65% of the sample is taken by the ten largest.

What the study reported, not specific to this receptor: Because the study included a small number of donors, the genetic and exposure-history diversity represented was limited. Sharing across a few donors was observed for about 4.8% of naive CD4, over 3% of naive CD8, over 2% of memory CD4, and around 0.44% of memory CD8 clonotypes. Incomplete sequencing was indicated by rarefaction of sorted-subset datasets, despite the large sequencing depth. Only blood was sampled, and tissue TCR repertoires likely differ from those in blood. Estimated clonotype richness was generally larger for naive than for memory subsets. Compared with non-shared clonotypes, clonotypes shared by all four sorted-subset donors had higher generation probabilities. Based on pairwise subsampling, the degree of clonotype sharing among donors was expected to be affected by sequencing depth.

The germline V gene supplies CDR1 SGDLS and CDR2 YYNGEE. V is pruned by 3 bases and J by 4 bases, leaving 8 bases of the junction without a gene match. The CDR3, cysteine through phenylalanine, is 15 amino acids long. Only the CDR3 DNA stays, 45 bases, in frame from base 1. This receptor chain uses TRBV9 and TRBJ1-2; 8 bases in between match TRBD1. Source material: memory CD4+ T cells from PBMCs. This sample's cell subset or site label indicates: CD45RA-negative fraction. The source is a man aged 18 to 29 in good health. Some clones in this sample may be carry-over from other donors' samples. The DNA is as follows: TGTGCCAGCAGCGCATCAACAGGGGGAGCCTATGGCTACACCTTC. It specifies CASSASTGGAYGYTF.